This TCR beta chain was observed in a study of blood T cell repertoires in COVID-19. The overall study: The United States, Italy and Spain supplied acute and convalescent COVID-19 samples.

Original handling: Amplified reference gene primers provided the basis for estimating nucleated cell counts. This table comes from immunoSEQ multiplex PCR, and its TCRdb copy is limited to in-frame clones, with some not included. V, J and clone size are those of that table, while D and trimming were read from the DNA. The data show some 120,000 clones, more than 80% seen once. The CDR3 covers 14 residues. Trimming stripped 8 bases from V and 5 bases from J, with 19 bases between. CDR1 and CDR2 from the germline V gene are MGHDK and SYGVNS. This receptor was obtained from a human donor in a cohort sampled during active COVID-19. The chain carries TRBV25-1 and TRBJ2-7, with D possibly TRBD1 on 5 matching bases. Sequenced sample: peripheral blood. The DNA of the CDR3 is TGTGCCAGCTCTACCGGCAGGGTTTTAGACGAGCAGTACTTC. Translation gives CASSTGRVLDEQYF.